This TCR beta chain was captured in a study of CD4 T cells in relation to SARS-CoV-2 and coronaviruses. Turning to the study itself: ViraFEST: roughly ten-day antigen culture of PBMCs, then TCR beta CDR3 sequencing.

The repertoire was sequenced with immunoSEQ multiplex PCR; TCRdb's copy has only in-frame clones and lacks some. Counted here are about 18,000 clones, 70% to 80% occurring once; the ten biggest clones make up roughly 19%. With respect to this clone: The antigen is undetermined.

CD4+ T cells from unexposed donors were obtained before the COVID-19 pandemic (2011-2018). CD4+ T cells were isolated from the cells after 10 days of culture. Germline CDR1 SGHDT, CDR2 YYEEEE. Trimming removed 1 base at V and 1 base at J, with 9 bases between. The CDR3 has 14 amino acids. Overall study findings and caveats: In 55% to 75% of donors, memory CD4+ clonotypes crossrecognized SARS-CoV-2 and at least one common cold coronavirus spike.

Sequenced input: CD4+ T cells from PBMCs, cultured in vitro. This chain joins TRBV5-6 and TRBJ2-7; D is undetermined. This TCR came from a human donor in good health. The CDR3 DNA reads as TGTGCCAGCAGCTTGTCTGCCGTTTCCTACGAGCAGTACTTC. Encoded protein: CASSLSAVSYEQYF.